The 20 T cell receptor beta chains given below trace back to one sample, sequenced in a study of human T cells and chemical hapten exposure. The time point here: patch test 1, 2 weeks after DPC sensitization. Treatment here: therapeutic diphenylcyclopropenone sensitization with weekly scalp DPC. TCRdb analysed the RACE reads with MiXCR anew, one entry per CDR3 protein. Counted here are 80,000 or so distinct CDR3 sequences, 9.5% to 12% occurring once; the ten biggest clones make up around 4.5%. The sequencing here drew on whole blood, taken in connection with sensitization to the hapten diphenylcyclopropenone (DPC). Receptors were obtained from a woman in her 50s with alopecia areata. Some clones in this sample may be carry-over from other donors' samples.

This clonotype was seen more than once but under ten times. This chain connects TRBV11-2 to TRBJ1-2; D remains unclear. This CDR3 has 15 amino acids. V was shortened by 0 bases and J by 5 bases, with 13 bases between the two germline ends. Germline values: CDR1 SGHAT, CDR2 FQNNGV. This CDR3 is CASSLDREIQYGYTF. CDR3 in DNA: TGTGCCAGCAGCTTAGATCGGGAGATTCAGTATGGCTACACCTTC.

The rearrangement joins TRBV7-9 to TRBJ1-1, with D possibly matching TRBD1 (6 bases). CDR1 and CDR2 (germline): SEHNR, FQNEAQ (reference sequence). V lost 7 bases and J lost 3, with 21 bases in between. The CDR3 contains 16 residues. The CDR3, as DNA: TGTGCCAGCATCCCTTGGTCCAGGGGCGAGGACACTGAAGCTTTCTTT. Translated, it gives CASIPWSRGEDTEAFF.

The J gene is TRBJ2-3, the V gene TRBV12-3 or TRBV12-4; TRBD2 is a possible D gene (5 bases). V lost 4 bases and J lost 1, with 15 bases in between. This CDR3 region has 16 residues. CDR3 sequence: CASSYGLTGGTDTQYF. The CDR3 DNA reads as TGTGCCAGCAGTTATGGACTCACCGGAGGCACAGATACGCAGTATTTT.

This clonotype was seen at least ten times. The chain joins TRBV20-1 to TRBJ2-7, with 11 bases identical to TRBD2. CDR3 size: 14 residues. Germline CDR1 DFQATT, CDR2 SNEGSKA (reference sequence). J was trimmed by 4 bases and V by 4 bases; bases with no gene match: 6. CDR3 sequence (DNA): TGCAGTGCTAAAGGACTAGCGGGTCGGTACGAGCAGTACTTC. Translation gives CSAKGLAGRYEQYF.

This clonotype was seen more than once but under ten times. The V and J genes are TRBV28 and TRBJ1-2; possibly TRBD1 for D (5 bases). The germline V gene has CDR1 MDHEN and CDR2 SYDVKM. Trimming removed 7 bases from V and 2 bases from J, with 14 bases in between. CDR3 length: 14 amino acids. DNA of the CDR3: TGTGCCAGCAAGAGGGGCATGGAGAACTATGGCTACACCTTC. Residues: CASKRGMENYGYTF.

In this sample, this clonotype turned up a few times. The V and J genes are TRBV18 and TRBJ2-5; no reliable D call. CDR3 length: 12 residues. Germline values: CDR1 KGHSH, CDR2 LQKENI. Trimming took off 4 bases at V and 5 bases at J, with 8 bases between the two ends. CDR3 in DNA: TGTGCCAGCTCACTCAGCCCGGAGACCCAGTACTTC. It specifies CASSLSPETQYF.

The chain carries TRBV20-1 and TRBJ1-2; D is unclear. The V gene's germline CDR1 is DFQATT and CDR2 SNEGSKA (reference sequence). This CDR3 region has 13 residues. V was clipped by 4 bases and J by 7 bases, with 16 bases between them. CDR3: CSATQRSWSGYTF. CDR3 sequence (DNA): TGCAGTGCTACGCAAAGGTCTTGGAGTGGCTACACCTTC.

This clonotype was picked up many times. The chain has TRBV3-1 and TRBJ2-4; the match to TRBD2 covers 7 bases. The CDR3 is 14 residues long. CDR1 and CDR2 (germline): LGHDT, YNNKEL (reference sequence). V shed 1 base, J shed 13 bases, and the junction held 10 bases outside the gene matches. In nucleotides, the CDR3 is TGTGCCAGCAGCCAAGGGCTTTACGGGGGGAAACAGTACTTC. This translates into CASSQGLYGGKQYF.

The chain couples TRBV7-3 to TRBJ2-3; D is unresolved. Germline V gives CDR1 SGHTA, CDR2 FQGTGA. The CDR3 length is 13 residues. Trimming took 1 base from V and 10 from J, leaving 12 bases between them. The CDR3 nucleotides are TGTGCCAGCAGCTTAATGGAGTCGACCTCGCAGTATTTT. The encoded protein is CASSLMESTSQYF.

CDR3 DNA sequence: TGTGCCAGCAGCCGTAGGGGACTAGCAGTTGATCCCTACGAGCAGTACTTC. Translation gives CASSRRGLAVDPYEQYF. The chain carries TRBV9 and TRBJ2-7; TRBD2 aligns across 9 bases. The CDR3 runs 17 residues. Losses at the gene ends were 4 bases for V and 2 bases for J; bases not matched to a gene: 13. The germline CDR1 and CDR2 sequences are SGDLS and YYNGEE.

Turning to this clonotype: Possible read error: a much larger clone is one base away. This chain joins TRBV6-5 and TRBJ1-2, with TRBD1 identical over 8 bases. The CDR3 sequence is 13 residues long. CDR1 and CDR2 from the germline V gene are MNHEY and SVGAGI. The V gene end was trimmed by 6 bases and the J gene end by 10 bases; junction bases not matched to a gene: 10. The CDR3 sequence: CASRPGGGDDYTF. The CDR3 nucleotides read TGTGCCAGCAGACCAGGGGGCGGAGATGACTACACCTTC.

The table lists this clonotype with a few counts. V gene TRBV18 combines with J gene TRBJ1-5; D gene uncertain. This CDR3 has 14 residues. The germline V gene has CDR1 KGHSH and CDR2 LQKENI. The V end was cut by 6 bases, the J end by 0 bases, with 9 bases between. The CDR3 protein is CASSNDHSNQPQHF. CDR3 DNA sequence: TGTGCCAGCTCCAACGACCATAGCAATCAGCCCCAGCATTTT.

The chain joins TRBV29-1 to TRBJ2-3, with 8 positions matching TRBD2. Germline values: CDR1 SQVTM, CDR2 ANQGSEA. The CDR3 is 15 residues long. The ends lost 2 bases at V and 4 bases at J; junction bases unmatched: 8. CDR3 DNA sequence: TGCAGCGTTGAACTAACAGCGGGAGCGGCAGATACGCAGTATTTT. It codes for CSVELTAGAADTQYF.

This clonotype was seen a few times. This chain connects TRBV18 to TRBJ2-5; D gene unclear. The ends were cut back, 5 bases at V and 5 bases at J, with 9 bases in the middle. The CDR3 length is 12 residues. The germline CDR1 and CDR2 sequences are KGHSH and LQKENI. The CDR3 spells CASSTLTETQYF. CDR3 sequence (DNA): TGTGCCAGCTCAACTCTTACGGAGACCCAGTACTTC. The variable domain in full, completed from reference TRBV18 and TRBJ2-5, reads NAGVMQNPRHLVRRRGQEARLRCSPMKGHSHVYWYRQLPEEGLKFMVYLQKENIIDESGMPKERFSAEFPKEGPSILRIQQVVRGDSAAYFCASSTLTETQYFGPGTRLLVL.

This clonotype was detected many times. The rearrangement links TRBV29-1 to TRBJ1-3; no firm D call. The length of the CDR3 is 11 residues. Per germline, CDR1 SQVTM and CDR2 ANQGSEA. Trimming removed 8 bases at V and 3 bases at J, with 8 bases between. CDR3 region: CSINFGNTIYF. The CDR3 nucleotides are TGCAGCATCAACTTTGGAAACACCATATATTTT.

The chain is built from TRBV29-1 and TRBJ2-1; either TRBD1 or TRBD2 may fit D (6 bases each). V gave up 4 bases and J gave up 7 bases, with 11 bases separating them. CDR3 length equals 12 residues. Looked up from germline, CDR1 is SQVTM and CDR2 is ANQGSEA. CDR3 residues: CSVGWGANEQFF. CDR3 sequence (DNA): TGCAGCGTTGGTTGGGGGGCGAATGAGCAGTTCTTC.

This clonotype was picked up a small number of times. The rearrangement links TRBV27 to TRBJ1-2, with TRBD1 matching 11 bases. Germline CDR1 reads MNHEY; CDR2 reads SMNVEV (reference sequence). This CDR3 comprises 16 residues. J lost 4 bases, V lost 8 bases, and 12 bases had no gene match. This CDR3 is CASARDRGTSGYGYTF. The CDR3 DNA is TGTGCCAGCGCCCGGGACAGGGGGACAAGTGGCTATGGCTACACCTTC.

The table lists this clonotype with many counts. The chain uses TRBV5-6 and TRBJ2-3; D is possibly TRBD1 (6 bases). The germline gives CDR1 SGHDT, CDR2 YYEEEE. V was clipped by 0 bases and J by 2 bases, with 10 bases between them. CDR3 length equals 15 residues. CDR3 sequence (DNA): TGTGCCAGCAGCTTGGTGGACAGAACCACAGATACGCAGTATTTT. Translating gives CASSLVDRTTDTQYF.

This clonotype was seen at least ten times. The DNA for the CDR3 is TGTGCCGTTAGGAGAGCAACTAATGAAAAACTGTTTTTT. Protein product: CAVRRATNEKLFF. This chain joins TRBV28 and TRBJ1-4; the D is unclear. This CDR3 spans 13 amino acids. Germline values: CDR1 MDHEN, CDR2 SYDVKM. Trimming shortened V by 11 bases and J by 0 bases, and 10 bases separated the two germline ends.

Ten or more counts support this clonotype. This chain joins TRBV28 and TRBJ2-1; D perhaps matches TRBD2 (6 bases). The germline gives CDR1 MDHEN, CDR2 SYDVKM. Trimming cost V 8 bases and J 5 bases, with 7 bases left between them. There are 11 residues in the CDR3. The CDR3 protein is CASRENNEQFF. CDR3 sequence (DNA): TGTGCCAGCCGGGAGAACAATGAGCAGTTCTTC.